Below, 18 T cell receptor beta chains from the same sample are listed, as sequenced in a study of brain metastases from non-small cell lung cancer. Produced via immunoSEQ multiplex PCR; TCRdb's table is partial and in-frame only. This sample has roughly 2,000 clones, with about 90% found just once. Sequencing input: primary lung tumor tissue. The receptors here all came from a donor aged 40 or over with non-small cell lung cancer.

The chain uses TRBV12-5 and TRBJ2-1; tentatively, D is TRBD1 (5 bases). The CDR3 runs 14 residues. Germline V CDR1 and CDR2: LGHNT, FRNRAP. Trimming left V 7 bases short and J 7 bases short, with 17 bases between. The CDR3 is CASASAHKGNEQFF. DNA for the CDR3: TGTGCTAGTGCATCAGCCCACAAGGGGAATGAGCAGTTCTTC.

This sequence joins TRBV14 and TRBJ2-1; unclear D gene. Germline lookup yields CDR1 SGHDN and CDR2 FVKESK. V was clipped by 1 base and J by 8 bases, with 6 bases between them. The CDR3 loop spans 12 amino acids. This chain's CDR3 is CASSQVSYEQFF. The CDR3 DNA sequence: TGTGCCAGCAGCCAAGTGTCTTATGAGCAGTTCTTC. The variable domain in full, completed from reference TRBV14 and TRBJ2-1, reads EAGVTQFPSHSVIEKGQTVTLRCDPISGHDNLYWYRRVMGKEIKFLLHFVKESKQDESGMPNNRFLAERTGGTYSTLKVQPAELEDSGVYFCASSQVSYEQFFGPGTRLTVL.

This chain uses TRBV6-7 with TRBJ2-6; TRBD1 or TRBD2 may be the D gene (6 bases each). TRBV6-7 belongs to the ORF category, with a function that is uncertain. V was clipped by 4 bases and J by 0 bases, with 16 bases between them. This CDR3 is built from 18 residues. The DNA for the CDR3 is TGTGCCAGCAGTTGCGGGACAAGGTCCCTCTCTGGGGCCAACGTCCTGACTTTC. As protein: CASSCGTRSLSGANVLTF.

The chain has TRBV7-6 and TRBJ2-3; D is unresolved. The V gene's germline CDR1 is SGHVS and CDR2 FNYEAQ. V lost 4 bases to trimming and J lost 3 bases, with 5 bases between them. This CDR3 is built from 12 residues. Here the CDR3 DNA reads TGTGCCAGCAGCTGGAGAACAGATACGCAGTATTTT. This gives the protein CASSWRTDTQYF. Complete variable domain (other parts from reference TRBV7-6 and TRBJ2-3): GAGVSQSPRYKVTKRGQDVALRCDPISGHVSLYWYRQALGQGPEFLTYFNYEAQQDKSGLPNDRFSAERPEGSISTLTIQRTEQRDSAMYRCASSWRTDTQYFGPGTRLTVL.

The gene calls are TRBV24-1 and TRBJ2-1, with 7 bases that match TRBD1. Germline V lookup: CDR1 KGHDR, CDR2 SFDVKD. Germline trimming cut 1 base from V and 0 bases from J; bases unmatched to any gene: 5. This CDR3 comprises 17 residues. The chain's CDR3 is CATSDFTGASSYNEQFF. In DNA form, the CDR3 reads TGTGCCACCAGTGATTTCACAGGGGCGAGCTCCTACAATGAGCAGTTCTTC.

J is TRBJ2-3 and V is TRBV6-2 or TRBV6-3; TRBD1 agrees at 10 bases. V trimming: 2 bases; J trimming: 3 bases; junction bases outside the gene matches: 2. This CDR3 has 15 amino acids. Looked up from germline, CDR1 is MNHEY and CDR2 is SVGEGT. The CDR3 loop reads CASSYPGQGTDTQYF. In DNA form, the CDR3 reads TGTGCCAGCAGTTACCCGGGACAGGGGACAGATACGCAGTATTTT.

The CDR3 loop is CASSLDRRAYEQYF. In DNA form, the CDR3 reads TGTGCCAGCAGTTTAGACAGACGAGCCTACGAGCAGTACTTC. The J gene is TRBJ2-7, the V gene TRBV27; weak D call: TRBD1 (5 bases). The CDR3 loop spans 14 amino acids. The germline CDR1 and CDR2 sequences are MNHEY and SMNVEV (reference sequence). V lost 2 bases and J lost 2, with 10 bases in between.

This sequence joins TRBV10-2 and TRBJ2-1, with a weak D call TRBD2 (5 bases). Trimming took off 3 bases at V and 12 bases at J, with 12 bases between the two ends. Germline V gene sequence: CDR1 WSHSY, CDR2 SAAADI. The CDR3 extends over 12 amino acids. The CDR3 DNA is TGCGCCAGCAGTGATAGCCACCGGGGGCAGTTCTTC. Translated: CASSDSHRGQFF.

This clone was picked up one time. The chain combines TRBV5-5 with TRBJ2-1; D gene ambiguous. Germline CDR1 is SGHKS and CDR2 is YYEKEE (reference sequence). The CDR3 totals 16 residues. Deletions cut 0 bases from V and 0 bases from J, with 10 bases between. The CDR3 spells CASSLELYFSYNEQFF. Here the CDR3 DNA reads TGTGCCAGCAGCTTGGAATTATACTTCTCCTACAATGAGCAGTTCTTC.

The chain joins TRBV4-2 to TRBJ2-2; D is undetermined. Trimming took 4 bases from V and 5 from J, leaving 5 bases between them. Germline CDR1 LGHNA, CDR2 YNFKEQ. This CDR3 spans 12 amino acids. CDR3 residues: CASSPLTGELFF. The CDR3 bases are TGTGCCAGCAGCCCCCTGACCGGGGAGCTGTTTTTT.

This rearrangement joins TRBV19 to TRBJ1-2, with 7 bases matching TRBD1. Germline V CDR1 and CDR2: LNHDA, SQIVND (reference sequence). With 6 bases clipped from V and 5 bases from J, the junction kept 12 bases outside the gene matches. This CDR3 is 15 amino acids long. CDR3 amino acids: CASSRFDREGYGYTF. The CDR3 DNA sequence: TGTGCCAGTAGCCGGTTTGACAGGGAGGGGTATGGCTACACCTTC. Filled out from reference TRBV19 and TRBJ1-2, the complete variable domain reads DGGITQSPKYLFRKEGQNVTLSCEQNLNHDAMYWYRQDPGQGLRLIYYSQIVNDFQKGDIAEGYSVSREKKESFPLTVTSAQKNPTAFYLCASSRFDREGYGYTFGSGTRLTVV.

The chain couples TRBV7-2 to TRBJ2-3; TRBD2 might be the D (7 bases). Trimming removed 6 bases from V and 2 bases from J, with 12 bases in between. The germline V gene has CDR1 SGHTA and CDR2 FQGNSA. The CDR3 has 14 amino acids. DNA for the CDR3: TGTGCCAGCAGGGACGGGGGGCACACAGATACGCAGTATTTT. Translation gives CASRDGGHTDTQYF.

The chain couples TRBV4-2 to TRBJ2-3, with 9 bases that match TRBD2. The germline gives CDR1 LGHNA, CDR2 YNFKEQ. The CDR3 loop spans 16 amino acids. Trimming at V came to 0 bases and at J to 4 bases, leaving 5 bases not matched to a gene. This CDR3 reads CASSQDSASGADTQYF. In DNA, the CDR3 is TGTGCCAGCAGCCAAGATTCGGCTAGCGGGGCAGATACGCAGTATTTT.

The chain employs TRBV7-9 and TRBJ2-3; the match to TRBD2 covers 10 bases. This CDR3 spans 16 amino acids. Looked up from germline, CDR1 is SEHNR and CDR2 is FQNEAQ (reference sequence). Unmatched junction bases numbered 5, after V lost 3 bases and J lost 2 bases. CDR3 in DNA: TGTGCCAGCAGCTTTTGGAGCGGGGGGGACACAGATACGCAGTATTTT. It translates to CASSFWSGGDTDTQYF. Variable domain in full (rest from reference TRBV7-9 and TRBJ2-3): DTGVSQNPRHKITKRGQNVTFRCDPISEHNRLYWYRQTLGQGPEFLTYFQNEAQLEKSRLLSDRFSAERPKGSFSTLEIQRTEQGDSAMYLCASSFWSGGDTDTQYFGPGTRLTVL.

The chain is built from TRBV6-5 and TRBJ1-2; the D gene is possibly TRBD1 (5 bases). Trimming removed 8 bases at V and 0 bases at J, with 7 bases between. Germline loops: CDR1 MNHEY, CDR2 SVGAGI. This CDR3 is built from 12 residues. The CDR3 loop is CASAGSNYGYTF. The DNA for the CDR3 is TGTGCCAGCGCAGGGTCTAACTATGGCTACACCTTC.

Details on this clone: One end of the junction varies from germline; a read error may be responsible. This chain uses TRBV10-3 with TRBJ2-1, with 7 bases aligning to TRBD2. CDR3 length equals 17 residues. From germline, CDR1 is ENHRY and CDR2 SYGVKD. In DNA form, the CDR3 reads TGTGCCATCAGTGAGCCGAAACTAGCGTTGCCCTACAATGAACAGTTCTTC. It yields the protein CAISEPKLALPYNEQFF.

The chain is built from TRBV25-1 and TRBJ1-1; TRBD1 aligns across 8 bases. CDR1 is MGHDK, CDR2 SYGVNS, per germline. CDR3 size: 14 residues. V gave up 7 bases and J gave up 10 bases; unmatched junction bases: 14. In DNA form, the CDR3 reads TGTGCCAGCATGGGGTCAGGGGGCAAGGGTGGAGCTTTCTTT. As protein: CASMGSGGKGGAFF.

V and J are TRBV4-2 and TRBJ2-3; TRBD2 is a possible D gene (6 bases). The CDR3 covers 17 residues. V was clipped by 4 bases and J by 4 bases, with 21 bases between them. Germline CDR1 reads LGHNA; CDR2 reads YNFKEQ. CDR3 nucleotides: TGTGCCAGCAGCCCCCATCTAACTAGCAAGGTCCCAGATACGCAGTATTTT. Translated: CASSPHLTSKVPDTQYF.